The 20 T cell receptor beta chains presented below share a single source sample, sequenced in a study of blood T cell repertoires in COVID-19. Libraries were prepared by immunoSEQ multiplex PCR; TCRdb keeps only in-frame clonotypes and omits some of them. The sample contains a few hundred thousand clones, roughly four fifths of which appear only once. Specimen: peripheral blood. The receptors here all came from a person aged 65-85 years with COVID-19, enrolled during active disease.

V and J are TRBV6-5 and TRBJ2-1; D might be TRBD2 (5 bases). Trimming took off 7 bases at V and 4 bases at J, with 11 bases between the two ends. CDR1 and CDR2 (germline): MNHEY, SVGAGI. The CDR3 is made up of 13 amino acids. The chain's CDR3 is CASKAGPYNEQFF. The CDR3 nucleotides read TGTGCCAGCAAGGCGGGTCCTTACAATGAGCAGTTCTTC.

The rearrangement joins TRBV7-2 to TRBJ2-5; TRBD2 aligns across 10 bases. Germline V gives CDR1 SGHTA, CDR2 FQGNSA. This CDR3 comprises 16 residues. Unmatched junction bases numbered 3, after V lost 1 base and J lost 1 base. CDR3 sequence (DNA): TGTGCCAGCAGCTTAGGACTAGCGGGTTCCCAAGAGACCCAGTACTTC. Protein product: CASSLGLAGSQETQYF. Full variable domain (outside the CDR3, taken from reference TRBV7-2 and TRBJ2-5): GAGVSQSPSNKVTEKGKDVELRCDPISGHTALYWYRQSLGQGLEFLIYFQGNSAPDKSGLPSDRFSAERTGGSVSTLTIQRTQQEDSAVYLCASSLGLAGSQETQYFGPGTRLLVL.

The rearrangement uses TRBV28 and TRBJ2-7; D is uncertain. Trimming took 8 bases from V and 6 from J, leaving 14 bases between them. There are 12 residues in the CDR3. The germline V gene encodes CDR1 MDHEN and CDR2 SYDVKM. CDR3: CASPGKAGEQYF. CDR3 bases: TGTGCCAGCCCTGGCAAGGCAGGCGAGCAGTACTTC.

Many counts were recorded for this clone. The chain is built from TRBV10-3 and TRBJ2-7; 7 bases match TRBD1. With V trimmed by 6 bases and J by 0 bases, 5 bases remained unmatched. The length of the CDR3 is 14 residues. From germline, CDR1 is ENHRY and CDR2 SYGVKD. The CDR3 reads CAISQDRSSYEQYF. The CDR3 DNA follows: TGTGCCATCAGCCAGGACAGGAGCTCCTACGAGCAGTACTTC.

This chain joins TRBV2 and TRBJ1-1; 9 bases agree with TRBD1. Unmatched junction bases numbered 8, after V lost 8 bases and J lost 4 bases. Germline values: CDR1 SNHLY, CDR2 FYNNEI. CDR3 size: 14 residues. This CDR3 is CASVFGQGTTEAFF. The CDR3 nucleotides read TGTGCCAGCGTGTTCGGACAGGGGACCACTGAAGCTTTCTTT.

The chain carries TRBV6-5 and TRBJ2-7, with 7 bases identical to TRBD1. Germline CDR1 reads MNHEY; CDR2 reads SVGAGI. The CDR3 is made up of 15 amino acids. Trimming cost V 6 bases and J 4 bases; bases outside gene matches: 12. The DNA of the CDR3 is TGTGCCAGCAGACCTTCAGGGGGACCTACTTACGAGCAGTACTTC. Translated: CASRPSGGPTYEQYF.

The chain uses TRBV7-3 and TRBJ2-3; 12 bases are shared with TRBD2. With V trimmed by 6 bases and J by 6 bases, 7 bases remained unmatched. The CDR3 is made up of 15 amino acids. Germline CDR1 reads SGHTA; CDR2 reads FQGTGA. The CDR3 spells CASSRTSGTRDTQYF. CDR3 bases: TGTGCCAGCAGTCGGACTAGCGGGACTCGGGATACGCAGTATTTT.

The DNA for the CDR3 is TGCGCCAGCAGCTGGCGTCTACCCGGGACAGGGCAGAGCACCGGGGAGCTGTTTTTT. This codes for CASSWRLPGTGQSTGELFF. The chain carries TRBV5-1 and TRBJ2-2; 9 bases agree with TRBD1. CDR1 and CDR2 from the germline V gene are SGHRS and YFSETQ. Germline trimming cut 3 bases from V and 4 bases from J; bases unmatched to any gene: 16. The CDR3 length is 19 residues. The full variable domain, completed using reference TRBV5-1 and TRBJ2-2, is KAGVTQTPRYLIKTRGQQVTLSCSPISGHRSVSWYQQTPGQGLQFLFEYFSETQRNKGNFPGRFSGRQFSNSRSEMNVSTLELGDSALYLCASSWRLPGTGQSTGELFFGEGSRLTVL.

The chain links TRBV11-3 to TRBJ1-5; D remains unclear. The V gene lost 5 bases and the J gene lost 1 base, with 21 bases spanning the gap. CDR1 is SGHNT, CDR2 YENEEA, per germline. CDR3 length: 18 residues. The CDR3 region has the DNA TGTGCCAGCAGCCCAAGGTTGTTGCGGGGAGGGAGCAATCAGCCCCAGCATTTT. It is translated as CASSPRLLRGGSNQPQHF.

The sample holds a few counts of this clone. CDR3 sequence: CASSPDPPLQPGQGLWETQYF. The CDR3, as DNA: TGTGCCAGCAGCCCCGACCCGCCCCTCCAGCCGGGACAGGGACTTTGGGAGACCCAGTACTTC. The chain links TRBV3-1 (or the pseudogene TRBV3-2) to TRBJ2-5; 9 bases are a match to TRBD1. This CDR3 spans 21 amino acids. The J segment lost 5 bases and the V segment lost 4 bases, leaving 26 bases of the junction unmatched. The germline V gene encodes CDR1 LGHDT and CDR2 YNNKEL (reference sequence).

This clone has a handful of counts. This sequence joins TRBV12-3 or TRBV12-4 and TRBJ1-1, with 7 positions matching TRBD1. J gave up 7 bases and V 5 bases, and 7 bases lay outside the gene matches. This CDR3 is built from 13 residues. DNA of the CDR3: TGTGCCAGCAGTCCAACGACAGGGTATGAAGCTTTCTTT. This gives the protein CASSPTTGYEAFF.

In this sample, this clone turned up once. This chain uses TRBV28 with TRBJ2-7; a possible D gene is TRBD2 (6 bases). The germline gives CDR1 MDHEN, CDR2 SYDVKM. The ends were cut back, 0 bases at V and 3 bases at J, with 6 bases in the middle. This CDR3 contains 13 residues. CDR3 residues: CASSLWGGYEQYF. The CDR3 region has the DNA TGTGCCAGCAGTTTATGGGGGGGCTACGAGCAGTACTTC. The variable domain in full, completed from reference TRBV28 and TRBJ2-7, reads DVKVTQSSRYLVKRTGEKVFLECVQDMDHENMFWYRQDPGLGLRLIYFSYDVKMKEKGDIPEGYSVSREKKERFSLILESASTNQTSMYLCASSLWGGYEQYFGPGTRLTVT.

This rearrangement joins TRBV19 to TRBJ2-1; TRBD2 agrees at 7 bases. The V gene's germline CDR1 is LNHDA and CDR2 SQIVND (reference sequence). The ends lost 3 bases at V and 8 bases at J; junction bases unmatched: 10. This CDR3 comprises 15 residues. CDR3 amino acids: CASSIGRTHEDEQFF. In nucleotides, the CDR3 is TGTGCCAGTAGTATCGGGAGGACCCATGAGGATGAGCAGTTCTTC.

This chain uses TRBV30 with TRBJ2-1; 7 bases match TRBD1. Germline values: CDR1 GTSNPN, CDR2 SVGIG (reference sequence). Trimming took 4 bases from V and 0 from J; bases not matched to a gene: 3. There are 14 residues in the CDR3. The CDR3 DNA reads TGTGCCTGGAACAGGGGAAGCTCCTACAATGAGCAGTTCTTC. This codes for CAWNRGSSYNEQFF.

The chain has TRBV6-2 or TRBV6-3 and TRBJ1-5; perhaps TRBD1 as D (6 bases). V lost 2 bases and J 1 base, leaving 12 bases between the germline ends. Germline V gene data show CDR1 as MNHEY and CDR2 as SVGEGT. The CDR3 is 16 residues long. CDR3 DNA: TGTGCCAGCAGTTACGGGGGCCTCGGGAGCAATCAGCCCCAGCATTTT. As protein: CASSYGGLGSNQPQHF.

This rearrangement joins TRBV19 to TRBJ2-1; 12 bases map to TRBD2. Germline-derived CDR1 and CDR2 are LNHDA and SQIVND (reference sequence). Trimming removed 5 bases from V and 7 bases from J; junction bases left unmatched: 9. This CDR3 comprises 16 residues. For the CDR3, the DNA is TGTGCCAGTAGTGTCCCGACTAGCGGGAGTGTAAATGAGCAGTTCTTC. As protein: CASSVPTSGSVNEQFF.

This chain uses TRBV27 with TRBJ1-5, with D tentatively TRBD1 (6 bases). CDR1 and CDR2 from the germline V gene are MNHEY and SMNVEV (reference sequence). The CDR3 spans 14 residues. Deletions cut 5 bases from V and 3 bases from J, with 11 bases between. For the CDR3, the DNA is TGTGCCAGCAGTGAGGACAGTTACAATCAGCCCCAGCATTTT. This gives the protein CASSEDSYNQPQHF.

The genes are TRBV6-2 or TRBV6-3 and TRBJ2-3; D is ambiguous. V lost 5 bases, J lost 11 bases, and 11 bases lay in between. Germline-derived CDR1 and CDR2 are MNHEY and SVGEGT. CDR3 length equals 11 residues. The CDR3 is CASSTKMKQYF. The DNA of the CDR3 is TGTGCCAGCAGTACTAAAATGAAGCAGTATTTT.

This clone came up a few times. The chain links TRBV19 to TRBJ1-2, with D perhaps matching TRBD1 (6 bases). The CDR3 has 13 amino acids. Germline CDR1 LNHDA, CDR2 SQIVND (reference sequence). V shed 9 bases and J shed 4 bases, with 15 bases lying between them. CDR3 protein: CASTKTGTYGYTF. CDR3 nucleotides: TGTGCCAGCACCAAAACAGGGACCTATGGCTACACCTTC.

This clone appeared once. The J gene is TRBJ1-4, the V gene TRBV7-9; D is possibly TRBD1 (6 bases). The CDR3 consists of 16 residues. Germline V gene sequence: CDR1 SEHNR, CDR2 FQNEAQ (reference sequence). The V end was cut by 1 base, the J end by 4 bases, with 13 bases between. CDR3 region: CASSLDVQGLNEKLFF. DNA of the CDR3: TGTGCCAGCAGCTTAGACGTCCAGGGGCTTAATGAAAAACTGTTTTTT.